This T cell receptor (beta chain) appears in the sequencing data of a study of blood T cell repertoires in COVID-19. Study background: Sources were T cells, B-cell-depleted T cells, or PBMCs; the material itself was cDNA or gDNA.

Sequenced by immunoSEQ multiplex PCR; TCRdb stores in-frame clones only, minus some. The top ten clones hold 7.5% to 10% of a sample with about 50,000 clones, roughly 89% of them seen once. CDR1 and CDR2 from the germline V gene are SGHNT and YYREEE (reference sequence). CDR3 length equals 13 residues. The V and J ends lost 4 bases and 7 bases, in that order; junction bases with no gene match: 7. Sequencing input: peripheral blood. The receptor was derived from an elderly man with active or convalescent COVID-19. This sequence joins TRBV5-4 and TRBJ1-2; 7 bases align to TRBD1. The CDR3 protein is CASSRDSLGGYTF. The CDR3 nucleotides read TGTGCCAGCAGCCGGGACAGTTTAGGTGGCTACACCTTC.